This T cell receptor beta chain was captured in a study of graft-versus-host responses after intestinal transplantation. The CDR3 consists of 17 residues. Trimming cost V 3 bases and J 7 bases, with 21 bases left between them. CDR1 MDHEN and CDR2 SYDVKM come from the germline V gene. The method was immunoSEQ multiplex PCR; TCRdb's version includes in-frame clones alone and lacks a portion of them. The data contain about 90,000 clones, roughly 92% of them seen just once; the ten biggest clones take up roughly 0.31%. As for this clone: Its antigen remains unidentified.

The sample consisted of unstimulated CD4+ T cells sorted from spleen or lymph node cells, taken before intestinal transplant. This TCR was recovered from a human donor who received an intestinal transplant. The V and J genes are TRBV28 and TRBJ2-2; D is possibly TRBD2 (6 bases). As DNA, the CDR3 is TGTGCCAGCAGTTTCGGGACTCAGCTAGTAGAGGGCGGGGAGCTGTTTTTT. Amino acid sequence: CASSFGTQLVEGGELFF.